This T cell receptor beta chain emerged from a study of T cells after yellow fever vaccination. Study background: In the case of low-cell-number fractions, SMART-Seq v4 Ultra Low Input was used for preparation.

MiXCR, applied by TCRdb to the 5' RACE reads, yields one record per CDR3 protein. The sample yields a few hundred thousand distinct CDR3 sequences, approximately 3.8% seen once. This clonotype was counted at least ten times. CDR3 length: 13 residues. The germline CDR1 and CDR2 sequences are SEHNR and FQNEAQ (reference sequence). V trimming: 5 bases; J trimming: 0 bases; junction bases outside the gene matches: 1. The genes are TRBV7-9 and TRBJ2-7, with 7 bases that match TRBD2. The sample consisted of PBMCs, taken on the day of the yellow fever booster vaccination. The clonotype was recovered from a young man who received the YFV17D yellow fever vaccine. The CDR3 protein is CASSRGVSYEQYF. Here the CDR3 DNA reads TGTGCCAGCAGCCGGGGGGTCTCCTACGAGCAGTACTTC.